This TCR beta chain was documented in a study of blood T cells in healthy people across ages. Study findings and constraints: Long-lived donors had more naive CD4+ cells and higher diversity than aged donors.

For this clonotype: Its matching antigen is unknown.

The CDR3 spans 12 residues. V gave up 3 bases and J gave up 8 bases, with 10 bases separating them. CDR1 and CDR2 (germline): ENHRY, SYGVKD. Using a J-beta primer mix together with a sample-barcoded 5' primer, a second PCR was run for roughly 7 to 11 cycles. Every single cDNA molecule received a tag from a template-switch adaptor with 12 random nucleotides. MiXCR, applied by TCRdb to the 5' RACE reads, yields one record per CDR3 protein. The sample has approximately 600,000 distinct CDR3 sequences; about 54% are singletons. Whenever a sample was processed, at least 6 million PBMCs were isolated. Specimen: blood. The sequence was collected from a man aged 60 to 75 in good health. The gene calls are TRBV10-3 and TRBJ1-2; a weak D match, TRBD1 (5 bases). This CDR3 is CAISEGVTGYTF. Written as DNA, the CDR3 is TGTGCCATCAGTGAAGGGGTGACGGGCTACACCTTC.